A single TCR beta chain is shown here with its context. What it binds is unknown. The study profiled TCR beta VDJ and CDR3 using genomic DNA as template. TCRdb used MiXCR to reprocess the reads, holding one entry per CDR3 protein. This sample has 160,000 or so distinct CDR3 sequences, with around 50% found just once. An expansion of CD8+CD57+ cells by flow cytometry had been shown in patients chosen for sequencing. The enrolled patients all had severe acquired aplastic anemia. Patients were untreated when blood was sampled. The source of the sample is a study of CD8+CD57+ T cells in acquired aplastic anemia. Findings and limits, study-wide: No significant difference in CD8+ Simpson's diversity was found between patients and controls.

This clonotype was sampled from a human donor with aplastic anemia. Sample: sorted CD4+, CD8+, or CD8+CD57+ T cells (not recorded which) from PBMCs.

The CDR3 sequence: CASSLTDNYGYTF. The CDR3 coding sequence is TGTGCCAGCAGCTTGACGGACAACTATGGCTACACCTTC. J is TRBJ1-2 and V is TRBV5-8; D not resolved. This CDR3 region has 13 residues. V dropped 1 base and J dropped 2 bases, with 6 bases sitting between them. Germline-derived CDR1 and CDR2 are SGHTS and YDEGEE.